This entry is about one TCR beta chain. The data derive from a study of beta chain features in type 1 diabetes. Cell sorting via CD45RO/CCR7/CD25/CD127/CD95/CD27 was performed to obtain CD4+ naive, central memory, regulatory and stem cell-like memory cells. Expressed TCRB transcripts were sequenced because the entire RNA isolate underwent reverse transcription. Sequencing used immunoSEQ multiplex PCR; TCRdb keeps in-frame clones, though not all of them. The data show about 400,000 clones, 10% to 15% seen once. This TCR was sampled from a young man in good health. The material sequenced was naive CD4+ T cells from blood.

CDR3 DNA sequence: TGTGCCAGCACCCTTAACAATGAGCAGTTCTTC. Its protein product is CASTLNNEQFF. J is TRBJ2-1 and V is TRBV28, with D uncertain. V dropped 7 bases and J dropped 5 bases, with 6 bases sitting between them. Germline values: CDR1 MDHEN, CDR2 SYDVKM. This CDR3 region has 11 residues.